The clone carrying this T cell receptor beta chain showed up just once. How the authors handled the data: The assay estimated nucleated cells by amplifying reference gene primers. Repertoires were generated with immunoSEQ multiplex PCR, while TCRdb's copy carries only in-frame clones and drops some. D and trimming come from the DNA, and the V and J calls and clone size come from that table. In the table there are 150,000 to 250,000 clones, roughly 83% of which are singletons. Germline CDR1 is SEHNR and CDR2 is FQNEAQ (reference sequence). This CDR3 is 12 amino acids long. The source of the sample is a study of blood T cell repertoires in COVID-19. The wider study: Acute-phase and convalescent COVID-19 samples originated in the United States, Italy and Spain. Nucleic acid was either cDNA or gDNA, and it came from T cells, B-cell-depleted T cells, or PBMCs.

The Seattle patients, enrolled during active infection, were followed longitudinally. The V gene is TRBV7-9, the J gene TRBJ2-7; D uncertain. This TCR was sampled from a woman aged 40 to 50 with COVID-19, enrolled during active disease. Sequenced input: peripheral blood. For the CDR3, the DNA is TGTGCCAGCAGCTTTGGGCCCGAATGGGTTCAGGTC. Its protein product is CASSFGPEWVQV.